This TCR beta chain was found in a study of OX40 agonist ivuxolimab in advanced cancers. Using immunoSEQ multiplex PCR, the repertoire was profiled, and TCRdb retains in-frame clones only, with some absent. There are 60,000 to 75,000 clones in the sample; about 82% occur only once, and 1.1% lies in the top ten. Germline loops: CDR1 SGHTA, CDR2 FQGNSA. The CDR3 is 14 amino acids. J gave up 6 bases and V 1 base, and 3 bases lay outside the gene matches. The source is an adult with an advanced solid tumor such as melanoma, head and neck, liver or kidney cancer. V usage is TRBV7-2 and J usage is TRBJ2-7, with 10 bases aligning to TRBD2. This material consisted of CD4+ or CD8+ T cells sorted from blood, taken in a trial of the OX40 agonist ivuxolimab. The CDR3 sequence: CASSLGAGGSEQYF. The CDR3 nucleotides are TGTGCCAGCAGCTTAGGAGCGGGGGGGTCCGAGCAGTACTTC. Combining the CDR3 with reference TRBV7-2 and TRBJ2-7 gives the whole variable domain GAGVSQSPSNKVTEKGKDVELRCDPISGHTALYWYRQSLGQGLEFLIYFQGNSAPDKSGLPSDRFSAERTGGSVSTLTIQRTQQEDSAVYLCASSLGAGGSEQYFGPGTRLTVT.